The T cell receptor (beta chain) described here comes from a study of blood T cell repertoires in COVID-19. At the level of the study: Sites across the United States, Italy and Spain contributed samples from acute and convalescent COVID-19.

Using immunoSEQ multiplex PCR, the repertoire was profiled, and TCRdb retains in-frame clones only, with some absent. The sample holds about 500,000 clones, around 90% seen once. The CDR3 spans 15 residues. Germline V gene sequence: CDR1 LGHDT, CDR2 YNNKEL (reference sequence). Trimming removed 1 base from V and 4 bases from J, with 11 bases in between. Sequencing was carried out using peripheral blood. This chain links TRBV3-1 (or the pseudogene TRBV3-2) with TRBJ1-5; D not certain. The receptor comes from a woman in her fifties or sixties with COVID-19, enrolled during active disease. The CDR3 region is CASSQVPGSNQPQHF. The CDR3 nucleotides read TGTGCCAGCAGCCAAGTCCCGGGGTCTAATCAGCCCCAGCATTTT.